The clone carrying this T cell receptor beta chain was picked up a small number of times. The antigen is not known. Germline loops: CDR1 DFQATT, CDR2 SNEGSKA (reference sequence). Germline trimming cut 5 bases from V and 3 bases from J; bases unmatched to any gene: 7. The CDR3 spans 14 residues. These data originate in a study of regulatory T cells in long-lasting Graves disease. Both iRepertoire HTBI primers and Arm-PCR of CDR3 regions were used to build the TCR beta libraries. TCRdb re-called the multiplex PCR reads with MiXCR, one entry per CDR3 protein. The sample holds some 370,000 distinct CDR3 sequences, less than 25% seen once. Time point defined: persistent/refractory GD, antithyroid drugs over 5 years with positive TRAb. Following extraction of RNA from PBMCs, that RNA was used to make the TCR library. An endocrinology department in Xi'an, China, supplied the patients. Points from the study as a whole: The researchers studied only peripheral blood, not thyroid tissue.

This sequence originates from a female donor with Graves disease. The specimen was peripheral blood mononuclear cells (PBMCs), collected when the disease was refractory, from a patient treated with antithyroid drugs. J is TRBJ2-7 and V is TRBV20-1, with 10 bases aligning to TRBD2. In DNA, the CDR3 is TGCAGTGCTCCAGGACTAGCGGCATTCTACGAGCAGTACTTC. Protein: CSAPGLAAFYEQYF.